These 13 T cell receptor beta chains were sequenced from one sample in a study of tissue T cells after allogeneic stem cell transplantation. Sequenced by immunoSEQ multiplex PCR; TCRdb stores in-frame clones only, minus some. The data hold 25,000 to 30,000 clones, with roughly 85% observed a single time. This specimen was blood, taken before transplantation. The source of these receptors is a woman aged 18-49 years who later had graft-versus-host disease after an allogeneic stem cell transplant.

This rearrangement joins TRBV5-1 to TRBJ2-1; D possibly corresponds to TRBD1 (6 bases). CDR1 and CDR2 (germline): SGHRS, YFSETQ. This CDR3 comprises 13 residues. V was shortened by 4 bases and J by 9 bases, with 14 bases between the two germline ends. CDR3 loop: CASSVTDRTEQFF. The CDR3 DNA is TGCGCCAGCAGCGTTACCGACAGGACTGAGCAGTTCTTC. Based on the CDR3 plus reference TRBV5-1 and TRBJ2-1, the full variable domain is KAGVTQTPRYLIKTRGQQVTLSCSPISGHRSVSWYQQTPGQGLQFLFEYFSETQRNKGNFPGRFSGRQFSNSRSEMNVSTLELGDSALYLCASSVTDRTEQFFGPGTRLTVL.

This chain joins TRBV19 and TRBJ1-5; D is uncertain. This CDR3 region has 15 residues. The ends were cut back, 3 bases at V and 2 bases at J, with 11 bases in the middle. Germline V CDR1 and CDR2: LNHDA, SQIVND (reference sequence). Written as DNA, the CDR3 is TGTGCCAGTAGTATGTCTGGAAATGGCAATCAGCCCCAGCATTTT. Residues: CASSMSGNGNQPQHF.

The chain joins TRBV7-8 to TRBJ2-3, with D unresolved. This CDR3 has 14 residues. Per germline, CDR1 SGHVS and CDR2 FQNEAQ. V was shortened by 5 bases and J by 4 bases, with 13 bases between the two germline ends. Here the CDR3 DNA reads TGTGCCAGCAGCCTAGTACGACCCCCAGATACGCAGTATTTT. Translating gives CASSLVRPPDTQYF.

V is TRBV18 and J is TRBJ2-7; TRBD2 matches at 9 bases. Germline loops: CDR1 KGHSH, CDR2 LQKENI. V trimming: 5 bases; J trimming: 6 bases; junction bases outside the gene matches: 20. The length of the CDR3 is 18 residues. As DNA, the CDR3 is TGTGCCAGCTCATCCAAGATAGAGCTAGCGGGGCGCCCCAGCGAGCAGTACTTC. This encodes CASSSKIELAGRPSEQYF.

This chain joins TRBV7-9 and TRBJ1-1, with 7 bases aligning to TRBD1. The J segment lost 3 bases and the V segment lost 3 bases, leaving 1 base of the junction unmatched. Germline values: CDR1 SEHNR, CDR2 FQNEAQ (reference sequence). This CDR3 has 13 residues. The CDR3 here is CASSFTGDTEAFF. The CDR3 coding sequence is TGTGCCAGCAGCTTTACAGGGGACACTGAAGCTTTCTTT.

The chain carries TRBV27 and TRBJ2-7; 8 bases agree with TRBD1. This CDR3 spans 14 amino acids. V was pared by 5 bases and J by 7 bases, with 10 bases of the junction left unmatched. Germline-derived CDR1 and CDR2 are MNHEY and SMNVEV (reference sequence). Here the CDR3 reads CASSLGTGAGEQYF. As DNA, the CDR3 is TGTGCCAGCAGTCTCGGGACAGGTGCCGGGGAGCAGTACTTC.

This clone was found once. V gene TRBV11-3 combines with J gene TRBJ1-1, with no clear D. V was pared by 2 bases and J by 0 bases, with 10 bases between. The CDR3 runs to 15 residues. Germline CDR1 reads SGHNT; CDR2 reads YENEEA. Written as DNA, the CDR3 is TGTGCCAGCAGCTTAACCGGGAGCTTGAACACTGAAGCTTTCTTT. Translation: CASSLTGSLNTEAFF.

The chain links TRBV7-9 to TRBJ2-5, with D perhaps matching TRBD2 (5 bases). The CDR3 spans 16 residues. Between the trimmed V and J ends, which lost 6 bases and 5 bases, there was a span of 22 bases. Germline V lookup: CDR1 SEHNR, CDR2 FQNEAQ (reference sequence). In DNA, the CDR3 is TGTGCCAGCAGGGGAGAGGGCGCCAACCTCCAGGAGACCCAGTACTTC. Translated, it gives CASRGEGANLQETQYF.

This sequence joins TRBV5-1 and TRBJ1-1; TRBD1 might be the D (5 bases). CDR3 size: 14 residues. Trimming removed 5 bases from V and 4 bases from J, with 15 bases in between. CDR1 is SGHRS, CDR2 YFSETQ, per germline. CDR3 sequence: CASSLQTVGTEAFF. As DNA, the CDR3 is TGCGCCAGCAGTCTGCAGACAGTGGGCACTGAAGCTTTCTTT.

The chain combines TRBV6-5 with TRBJ2-1; TRBD1 matches 7 bases. J gave up 10 bases and V 5 bases, and 11 bases lay outside the gene matches. This CDR3 comprises 14 residues. Germline-derived CDR1 and CDR2 are MNHEY and SVGAGI. In DNA form, the CDR3 reads TGTGCCAGCAGTAGGGGGCCCGGGGTGAGCGAGCAGTTCTTC. This sequence encodes CASSRGPGVSEQFF.

V is TRBV28 and J is TRBJ1-1, with 10 nucleotides matching TRBD1. The CDR3 spans 15 residues. With V trimmed by 5 bases and J by 3 bases, 6 bases remained unmatched. Germline-derived CDR1 and CDR2 are MDHEN and SYDVKM. The CDR3 DNA is TGTGCCAGCAGTATTCCCGGGACAGGGGACACTGAAGCTTTCTTT. Translation: CASSIPGTGDTEAFF.

This clone has more than one count but fewer than ten. J is TRBJ2-5 and V is TRBV19; 9 bases map to TRBD2. The CDR3 runs to 19 residues. Germline assignment: CDR1 LNHDA and CDR2 SQIVND (reference sequence). The J segment lost 1 base and the V segment lost 6 bases, leaving 18 bases of the junction unmatched. The CDR3 DNA reads TGTGCCAGTAGATCACGGGACCCTGGGACTAGCATAACCCAAGAGACCCAGTACTTC. This sequence encodes CASRSRDPGTSITQETQYF.

This clone was counted a single time. The genes are TRBV5-1 and TRBJ2-7; 10 bases agree with TRBD2. The ends lost 4 bases at V and 5 bases at J; junction bases unmatched: 12. Germline-derived CDR1 and CDR2 are SGHRS and YFSETQ. This CDR3 is built from 16 residues. The CDR3 DNA reads as TGCGCCAGCAGCCCCAACCTAGCGGGAGTAGGGGACGAGCAGTACTTC. Encoded protein: CASSPNLAGVGDEQYF.